This T cell receptor beta chain was documented in a study of blood T cell repertoires in COVID-19. At the level of the study: Sites across the United States, Italy and Spain contributed samples from acute and convalescent COVID-19. From T cells, B-cell-depleted T cells, or PBMCs came the material, which was cDNA or gDNA.

Authors' analysis steps: Estimates of nucleated cell counts were drawn from the amplification of reference gene primers. Produced via immunoSEQ multiplex PCR; TCRdb's table is partial and in-frame only. V and J calls plus clone size are reproduced from that table; the DNA served to infer D and trimming. The repertoire holds some 150,000 clones, approximately 86% seen once, with around 3.5% in the top ten. Trimming took 4 bases from V and 2 from J; bases not matched to a gene: 4. The CDR3 contains 15 residues. From germline, CDR1 is LNHDA and CDR2 SQIVND (reference sequence). The chain recombines TRBV19 with TRBJ2-3, with TRBD2 identical over 9 bases. The receptor was derived from a man aged 70 or older with acute or convalescent COVID-19. Sequencing used peripheral blood. The CDR3 DNA is TGTGCCAGTAGTAGGACTAGCGCCGACACAGATACGCAGTATTTT. Protein: CASSRTSADTDTQYF.